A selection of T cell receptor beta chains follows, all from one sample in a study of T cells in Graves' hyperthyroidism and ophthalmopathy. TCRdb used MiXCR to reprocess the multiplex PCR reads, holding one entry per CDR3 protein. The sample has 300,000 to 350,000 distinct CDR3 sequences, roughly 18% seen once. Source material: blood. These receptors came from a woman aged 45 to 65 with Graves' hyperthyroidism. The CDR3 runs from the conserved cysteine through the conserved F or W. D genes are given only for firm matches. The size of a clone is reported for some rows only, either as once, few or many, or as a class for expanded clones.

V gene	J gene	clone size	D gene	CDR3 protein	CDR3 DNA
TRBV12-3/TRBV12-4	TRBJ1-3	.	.	CASSSQEPSGNTIYF	TGTGCCAGCAGTTCTCAGGAACCCTCTGGAAACACCATATATTTT
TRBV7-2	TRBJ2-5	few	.	CASSLVTAQYF	TGTGCCAGCAGCTTAGTAACAGCCCAGTACTTC
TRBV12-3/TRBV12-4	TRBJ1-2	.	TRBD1	CASSSGGPGPGYTF	TGTGCCAGCAGTTCAGGGGGCCCCGGTCCCGGCTACACCTTC
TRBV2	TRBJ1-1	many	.	CASSAVGSNTEAFF	TGTGCCAGCAGTGCCGTAGGCTCGAACACTGAAGCTTTCTTT
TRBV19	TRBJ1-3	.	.	CASKIGRFSGNTIYF	TGTGCCAGTAAGATCGGACGGTTCTCTGGAAACACCATATATTTT
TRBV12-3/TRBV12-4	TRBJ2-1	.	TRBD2	CASSLPAGESYEQCF	TGTGCCAGCAGTTTACCAGCGGGGGAAAGCTATGAGCAGTGCTTC
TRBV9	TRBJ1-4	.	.	CASSVEGATNEKLFF	TGTGCCAGCAGCGTGGAGGGGGCAACTAATGAAAAACTGTTTTTT
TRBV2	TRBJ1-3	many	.	CASSEAAGRDTIYF	TGTGCCAGCAGTGAAGCTGCGGGTCGGGACACCATATATTTT
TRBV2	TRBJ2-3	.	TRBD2	CASSPSSGGSDTQYF	TGTGCCAGCAGCCCATCAAGCGGGGGGAGTGATACGCAGTATTTT
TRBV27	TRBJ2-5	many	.	CASSLTGRGPQETQYF	TGTGCCAGCAGTTTGACCGGGCGGGGGCCCCAAGAGACCCAGTACTTC
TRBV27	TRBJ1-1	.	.	CASSSSQATEAFF	TGTGCCAGCAGTTCTTCACAGGCCACTGAAGCTTTCTTT
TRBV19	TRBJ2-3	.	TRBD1	CASSSQGGVTDTQYF	TGTGCCAGTAGTTCACAGGGGGGCGTCACAGATACGCAGTATTTT
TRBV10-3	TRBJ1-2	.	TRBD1	CAISQEGAYGYTF	TGTGCCATCTCGCAGGAGGGGGCGTATGGCTACACCTTC
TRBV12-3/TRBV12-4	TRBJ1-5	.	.	CASSDSSGAQPQHF	TGTGCCAGCAGTGACTCCAGCGGGGCTCAGCCCCAGCATTTT
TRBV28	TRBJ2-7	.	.	CASSREDPRGYEQYF	TGTGCCAGCAGTAGAGAGGACCCCAGAGGCTACGAGCAGTACTTC
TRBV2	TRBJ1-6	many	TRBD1	CASSSTGGGSPLHF	TGTGCCAGCAGTTCAACAGGGGGAGGGTCACCCCTCCACTTT
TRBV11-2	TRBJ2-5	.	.	CASSQTGRGTQYF	TGTGCCAGCAGCCAGACCGGTCGTGGGACCCAGTACTTC